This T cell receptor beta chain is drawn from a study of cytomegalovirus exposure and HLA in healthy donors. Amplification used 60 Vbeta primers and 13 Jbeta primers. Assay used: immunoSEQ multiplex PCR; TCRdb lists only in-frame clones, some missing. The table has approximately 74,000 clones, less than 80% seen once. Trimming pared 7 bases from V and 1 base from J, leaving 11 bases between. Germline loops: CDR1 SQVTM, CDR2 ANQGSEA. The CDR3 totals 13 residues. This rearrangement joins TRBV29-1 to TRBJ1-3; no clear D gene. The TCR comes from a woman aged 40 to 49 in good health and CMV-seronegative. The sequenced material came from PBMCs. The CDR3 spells CSAWRSSGNTIYF. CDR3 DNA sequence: TGCAGCGCCTGGAGGAGTTCTGGAAACACCATATATTTT.